The TCR beta chain under discussion was sequenced for a study of PD-L1 blockade in urothelial cancer. Study-level background: Timepoints chosen for blood analysis were 3 weeks (second dose) and 6 weeks after treatment start.

Repertoires were generated with immunoSEQ multiplex PCR, while TCRdb's copy carries only in-frame clones and drops some. In the table there are roughly 77,000 clones, around 83% of which are singletons. Documented time point: pretreatment peripheral blood. Locally advanced or metastatic urothelial carcinoma was present in patients. The CDR3 sequence is 12 residues long. J lost 6 bases, V lost 5 bases, and 6 bases had no gene match. Germline V gene lookup returns CDR1 SQVTM and CDR2 ANQGSEA. The material was PBMCs, obtained around atezolizumab (anti-PD-L1) treatment. The TCR sequence derives from a woman in her 70s with urothelial cancer. The chain employs TRBV29-1 and TRBJ1-2, with 7 bases aligning to TRBD1. In DNA form, the CDR3 reads TGCAGCGTTCTGACAGGGATCGATGGCTACACCTTC. Residues: CSVLTGIDGYTF.